This T cell receptor beta chain was recorded in a study of T cells after yellow fever vaccination. Study-wide context: Libraries from low-cell-number fractions were prepared with the SMART-Seq v4 Ultra Low Input RNA kit. General study results and limits: Weaker overall, the secondary response nonetheless peaked faster (day 5 versus 15). Although most clonotypes did not, a small share appeared in both CD4 and CD8 compartments.

Points on this clonotype: Its antigen remains unknown.

There are 13 residues in the CDR3. Germline CDR1 and CDR2: KGHSH and LQKENI. The germline V and J ends were trimmed by 5 bases and 8 bases, with 15 bases remaining between them. 5'RACE template switching generated TCR cDNA, adding a universal primer site and UMIs. Each CDR3 protein gets one entry after TCRdb re-called the 5' RACE reads with MiXCR. The sample consists of hundreds of thousands of distinct CDR3 sequences, approximately 5.2% of them appearing once. This specimen was CD4+ T cells sorted from PBMCs, taken on the day of the yellow fever booster vaccination. This chain links TRBV18 with TRBJ1-1, with D possibly TRBD1 on 6 matching bases. This clonotype originated in a man aged 18 to 29 who received the YFV17D yellow fever vaccine. Written as DNA, the CDR3 is TGTGCCAGCTCAGAGGCAGGGGATCTAGAAGCTTTCTTT. Translated, it gives CASSEAGDLEAFF. The entire variable domain, with the rest obtained from reference TRBV18 and TRBJ1-1, is as follows: NAGVMQNPRHLVRRRGQEARLRCSPMKGHSHVYWYRQLPEEGLKFMVYLQKENIIDESGMPKERFSAEFPKEGPSILRIQQVVRGDSAAYFCASSEAGDLEAFFGQGTRLTVV.